This record concerns one T cell receptor (beta chain) sequence. This CDR3 has 15 residues. Deletions cut 4 bases from V and 5 bases from J, with 14 bases between. Germline-derived CDR1 and CDR2 are MNHEY and SMNVEV (reference sequence). Some clones are missing from TCRdb's copy, which holds only in-frame ones; the method was immunoSEQ multiplex PCR. The sample carries about 120,000 clones, about 89% recorded once. This sample is drawn from a study of T cell responses to AZD1222 COVID-19 vaccine. Sequencing was performed on peripheral blood, taken on day 0 of AZD1222 vaccination. This TCR derives from an adult in good health. V usage is TRBV27 and J usage is TRBJ2-2, with a possible D match to TRBD1 (8 bases). This chain's CDR3 is CASSSGQGGTGELFF. In DNA, the CDR3 is TGTGCCAGCAGTTCCGGACAGGGAGGGACCGGGGAGCTGTTTTTT.